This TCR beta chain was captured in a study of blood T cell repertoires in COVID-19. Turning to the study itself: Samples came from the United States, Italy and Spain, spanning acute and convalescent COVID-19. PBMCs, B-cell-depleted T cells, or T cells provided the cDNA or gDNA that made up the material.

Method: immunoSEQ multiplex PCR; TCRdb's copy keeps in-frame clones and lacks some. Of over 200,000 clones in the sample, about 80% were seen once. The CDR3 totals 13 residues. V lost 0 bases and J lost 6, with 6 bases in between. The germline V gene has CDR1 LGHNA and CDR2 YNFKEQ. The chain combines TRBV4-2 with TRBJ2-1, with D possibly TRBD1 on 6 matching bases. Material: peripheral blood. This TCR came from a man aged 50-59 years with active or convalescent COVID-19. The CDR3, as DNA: TGTGCCAGCAGCCAAGAAGGGGGCAATGAGCAGTTCTTC. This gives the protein CASSQEGGNEQFF.